This T cell receptor beta chain was observed in a study of shared clonotypes between healthy human individuals. Genomic DNA from each subset was divided evenly over several immunoSEQ plates. Sequencing used immunoSEQ multiplex PCR; TCRdb keeps in-frame clones, though not all of them. This sample has 550,000 to 750,000 clones, with approximately 90% found just once. The naive CD8 subset, CD45RO-negative cells positively selected for CCR7, excluded terminally differentiated effector memory CD45RA+ cells. The CDR3 sequence is 13 residues long. The germline gives CDR1 SEHNR, CDR2 FQNEAQ (reference sequence). The germline V and J ends were trimmed by 2 bases and 8 bases, with 10 bases remaining between them.

Sequenced input: naive CD8+ T cells sorted from blood. The chain has TRBV7-9 and TRBJ2-1; D call uncertain. The sequence derives from a man aged 25 to 40 in good health. DNA for the CDR3: TGTGCCAGCAGCTTACCTACATGGGATGAGCAGTTCTTC. This gives the protein CASSLPTWDEQFF. The complete variable domain, with remaining parts taken from reference TRBV7-9 and TRBJ2-1, reads DTGVSQNPRHKITKRGQNVTFRCDPISEHNRLYWYRQTLGQGPEFLTYFQNEAQLEKSRLLSDRFSAERPKGSFSTLEIQRTEQGDSAMYLCASSLPTWDEQFFGPGTRLTVL.